Listed below are T cell receptor beta chains from one sample, sequenced in a study of cytomegalovirus exposure and HLA in healthy donors. Here immunoSEQ multiplex PCR was the method, and the copy in TCRdb shows in-frame clones only, minus some. The data show about 97,000 clones, with under 85% seen just once and 1.5% to 2% held by the top ten. Material: PBMCs. The receptors shown here come from a woman in her forties in good health and CMV-seronegative. Each CDR3 is given with its conserved first and last residue. Each record gives: V gene, D gene, J gene, clone size, CDR3 DNA, CDR3 protein. The D gene is left open where the match is weak. Some rows have no size entry. The others give once, few or many, or a class for an expanded clone.

TRBV2	NA	TRBJ2-7	NA	TGTGCCAGCAGTGGGGGACTGCAGAGTGAGCAGTACTTC	CASSGGLQSEQYF
TRBV7-2	TRBD2	TRBJ2-2	NA	TGTGCCAGCAGCTTGTACCGGCTAGCGGGGATGGCCGGGGAGCTGTTTTTT	CASSLYRLAGMAGELFF
TRBV18	TRBD1	TRBJ1-1	NA	TGTGCCAGCTCACCAGGTTCAGGGGGCACTGAAGCTTTCTTT	CASSPGSGGTEAFF
TRBV2	NA	TRBJ2-3	NA	TGTGCCAGCAGTCTAATGGGGGGAACGACAGATACGCAGTATTTT	CASSLMGGTTDTQYF
TRBV7-8	NA	TRBJ2-7	NA	TGTGCCAGCAGCTTTAAGACAGGCTCTATAATCCTTCCCTACGAGCAGTACTTC	CASSFKTGSIILPYEQYF
TRBV27	TRBD1	TRBJ1-1	NA	TGTGCCAGCAGTGCGGACAGGCTCCCGAACACTGAAGCTTTCTTT	CASSADRLPNTEAFF
TRBV9	NA	TRBJ2-7	NA	TGTGCCAGCAGCCGGGGAACTAGCAACCACGAGCAGTACTTC	CASSRGTSNHEQYF
TRBV19	TRBD2	TRBJ2-5	NA	TGTGCCAGTAGCAGGACTAGCGGGAGGATCGGGGGCCAAGAGACCCAGTACTTC	CASSRTSGRIGGQETQYF
TRBV11-2	NA	TRBJ2-1	few	TGTGCCAGCAGCTTAGGAGGCATTCACAATGAGCAGTTCTTC	CASSLGGIHNEQFF
TRBV5-1	TRBD1	TRBJ1-1	NA	TGCGCCAGCAGCTTGGAGCCGACAGGGTCGAACACTGAAGCTTTCTTT	CASSLEPTGSNTEAFF